This T cell receptor beta chain was documented in a study of CD8 T cells in ankylosing spondylitis. Findings of the study overall: A TCR beta motif of 7 to 9 highly homologous variants seemed to mark ankylosing spondylitis blood. Disease-linked clones reportedly showed significant enrichment in matched ankylosing spondylitis synovial fluid. Those disease-linked clones were CD8+; they were also relatively rare in peripheral blood.

The TCR beta libraries were generated through quantitative 5'-RACE incorporating molecular barcodes. TCRdb used MiXCR to reprocess the 5' RACE reads, holding one entry per CDR3 protein. The data show approximately 300,000 distinct CDR3 sequences, approximately 20% seen once. The germline gives CDR1 SQVTM, CDR2 ANQGSEA. V lost 5 bases to trimming and J lost 4 bases, with 11 bases between them. The CDR3 extends over 12 amino acids. Comments on this clonotype: What it binds is unknown.

This clonotype was obtained from a male donor with ankylosing spondylitis or in good health (not recorded which). The chain couples TRBV29-1 to TRBJ1-1; D not certain. Sequenced: blood, either unsorted or a sorted T cell fraction (not recorded which). The CDR3 sequence: CSVRGGITEAFF. CDR3 in DNA: TGCAGCGTTCGCGGCGGGATCACTGAAGCTTTCTTT.